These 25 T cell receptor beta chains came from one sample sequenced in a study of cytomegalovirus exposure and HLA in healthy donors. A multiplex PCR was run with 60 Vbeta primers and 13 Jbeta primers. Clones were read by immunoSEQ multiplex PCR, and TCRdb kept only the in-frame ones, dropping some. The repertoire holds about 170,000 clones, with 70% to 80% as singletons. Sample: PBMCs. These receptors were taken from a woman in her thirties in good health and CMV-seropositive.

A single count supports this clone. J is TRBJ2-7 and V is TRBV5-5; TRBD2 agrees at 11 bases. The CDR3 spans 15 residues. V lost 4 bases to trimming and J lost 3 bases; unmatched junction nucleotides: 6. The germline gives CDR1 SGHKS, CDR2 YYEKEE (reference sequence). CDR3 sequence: CASSKGTSGNYEQYF. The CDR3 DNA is TGTGCCAGCAGCAAGGGGACTAGCGGAAACTACGAGCAGTACTTC.

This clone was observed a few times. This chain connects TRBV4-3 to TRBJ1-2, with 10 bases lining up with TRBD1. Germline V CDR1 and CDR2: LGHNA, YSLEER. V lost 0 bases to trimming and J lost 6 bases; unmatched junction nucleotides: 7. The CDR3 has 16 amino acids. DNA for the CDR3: TGCGCCAGCAGCCAAGACTGGACAGGGGGAGGGGATGGCTACACCTTC. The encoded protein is CASSQDWTGGGDGYTF.

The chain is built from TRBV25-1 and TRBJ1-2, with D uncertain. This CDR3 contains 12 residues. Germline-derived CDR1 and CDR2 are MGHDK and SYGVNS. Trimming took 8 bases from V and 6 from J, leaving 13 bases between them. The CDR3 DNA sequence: TGTGCCAGCTATCAGAGGAAGCATGGCTACACCTTC. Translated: CASYQRKHGYTF.

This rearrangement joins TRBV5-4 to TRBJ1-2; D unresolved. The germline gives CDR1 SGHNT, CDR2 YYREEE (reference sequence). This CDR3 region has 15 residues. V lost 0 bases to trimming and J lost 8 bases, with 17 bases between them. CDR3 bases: TGTGCCAGCAGCTTGGAAGGTCCAGGAAAGGCGGGCTACACCTTC. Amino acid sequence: CASSLEGPGKAGYTF.

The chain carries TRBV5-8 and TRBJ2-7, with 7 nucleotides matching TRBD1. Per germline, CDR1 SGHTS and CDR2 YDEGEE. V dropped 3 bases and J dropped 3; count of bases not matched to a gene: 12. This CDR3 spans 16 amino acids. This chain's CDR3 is CASSSDEGALHYEQYF. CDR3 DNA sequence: TGTGCCAGCAGCTCGGACGAGGGGGCGCTTCACTACGAGCAGTACTTC.

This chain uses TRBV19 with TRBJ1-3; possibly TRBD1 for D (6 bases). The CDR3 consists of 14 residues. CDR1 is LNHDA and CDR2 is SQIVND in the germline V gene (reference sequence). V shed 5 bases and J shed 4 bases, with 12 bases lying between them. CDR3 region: CASSPRGSGNTIYF. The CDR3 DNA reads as TGTGCCAGTAGTCCCAGGGGCTCGGGAAACACCATATATTTT.

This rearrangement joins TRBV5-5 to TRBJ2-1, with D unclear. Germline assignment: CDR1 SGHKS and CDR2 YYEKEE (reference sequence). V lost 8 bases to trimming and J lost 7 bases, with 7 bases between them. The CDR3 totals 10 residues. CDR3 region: CASTRNEQFF. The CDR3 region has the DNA TGTGCCAGTACGAGGAATGAGCAGTTCTTC.

The CDR3 here is CASSSQGAQGEAFF. Here the CDR3 DNA reads TGTGCCAGCAGTTCACAGGGGGCGCAGGGGGAAGCTTTCTTT. The chain has TRBV2 and TRBJ1-1; 9 bases map to TRBD1. J was trimmed by 8 bases and V by 5 bases; bases with no gene match: 9. This CDR3 contains 14 residues. Germline-derived CDR1 and CDR2 are SNHLY and FYNNEI.

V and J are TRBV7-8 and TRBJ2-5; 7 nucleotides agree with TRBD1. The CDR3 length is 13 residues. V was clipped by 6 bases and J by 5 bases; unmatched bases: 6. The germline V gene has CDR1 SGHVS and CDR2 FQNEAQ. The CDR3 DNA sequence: TGTGCCAGCAGAAGACAGGGCCAGGAGACCCAGTACTTC. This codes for CASRRQGQETQYF.

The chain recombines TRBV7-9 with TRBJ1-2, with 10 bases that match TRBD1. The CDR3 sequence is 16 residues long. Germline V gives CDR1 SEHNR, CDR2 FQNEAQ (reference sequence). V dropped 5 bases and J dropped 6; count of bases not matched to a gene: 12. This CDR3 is CASSPLRDRGRNGYTF. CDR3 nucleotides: TGTGCCAGCAGCCCGTTACGCGACAGGGGGCGTAATGGCTACACCTTC.

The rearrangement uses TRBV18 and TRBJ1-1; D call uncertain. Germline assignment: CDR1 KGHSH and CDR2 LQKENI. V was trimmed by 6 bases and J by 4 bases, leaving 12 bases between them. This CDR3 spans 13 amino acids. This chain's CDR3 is CASSVSGGTEAFF. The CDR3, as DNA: TGTGCCAGCTCCGTGTCCGGCGGCACTGAAGCTTTCTTT.

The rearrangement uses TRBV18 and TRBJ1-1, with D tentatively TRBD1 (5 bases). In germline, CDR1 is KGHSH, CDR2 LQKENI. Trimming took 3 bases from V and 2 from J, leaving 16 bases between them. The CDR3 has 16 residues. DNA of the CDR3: TGTGCCAGCTCACCGTCGATCAGGGAAACCAACACTGAAGCTTTCTTT. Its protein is CASSPSIRETNTEAFF. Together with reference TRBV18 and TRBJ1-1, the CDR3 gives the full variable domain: NAGVMQNPRHLVRRRGQEARLRCSPMKGHSHVYWYRQLPEEGLKFMVYLQKENIIDESGMPKERFSAEFPKEGPSILRIQQVVRGDSAAYFCASSPSIRETNTEAFFGQGTRLTVV.

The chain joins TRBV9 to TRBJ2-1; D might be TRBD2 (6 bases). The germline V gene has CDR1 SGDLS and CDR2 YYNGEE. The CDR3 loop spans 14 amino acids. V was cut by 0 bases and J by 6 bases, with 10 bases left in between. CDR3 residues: CASSVVTSSNEQFF. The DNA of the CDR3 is TGTGCCAGCAGCGTAGTAACTAGCTCCAATGAGCAGTTCTTC.

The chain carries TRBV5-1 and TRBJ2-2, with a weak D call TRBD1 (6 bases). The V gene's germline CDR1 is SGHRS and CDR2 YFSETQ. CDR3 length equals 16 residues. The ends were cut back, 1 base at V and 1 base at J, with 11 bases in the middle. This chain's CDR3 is CASSLWNRVNTGELFF. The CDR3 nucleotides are TGCGCCAGCAGCTTGTGGAACAGGGTGAACACCGGGGAGCTGTTTTTT. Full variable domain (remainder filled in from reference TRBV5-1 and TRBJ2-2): KAGVTQTPRYLIKTRGQQVTLSCSPISGHRSVSWYQQTPGQGLQFLFEYFSETQRNKGNFPGRFSGRQFSNSRSEMNVSTLELGDSALYLCASSLWNRVNTGELFFGEGSRLTVL.

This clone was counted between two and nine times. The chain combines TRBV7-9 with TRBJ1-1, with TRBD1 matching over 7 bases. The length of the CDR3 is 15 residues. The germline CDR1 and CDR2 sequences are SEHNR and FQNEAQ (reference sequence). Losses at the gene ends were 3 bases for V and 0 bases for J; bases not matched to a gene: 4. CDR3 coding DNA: TGTGCCAGCAGCTTGAGGGGGCTGGTGAACACTGAAGCTTTCTTT. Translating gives CASSLRGLVNTEAFF.

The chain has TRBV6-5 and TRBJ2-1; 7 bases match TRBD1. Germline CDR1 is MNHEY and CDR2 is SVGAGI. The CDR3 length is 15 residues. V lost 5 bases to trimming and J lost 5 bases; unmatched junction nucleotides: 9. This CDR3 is CASSPRQGWDNEQFF. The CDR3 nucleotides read TGTGCCAGCAGTCCAAGACAGGGTTGGGACAATGAGCAGTTCTTC.

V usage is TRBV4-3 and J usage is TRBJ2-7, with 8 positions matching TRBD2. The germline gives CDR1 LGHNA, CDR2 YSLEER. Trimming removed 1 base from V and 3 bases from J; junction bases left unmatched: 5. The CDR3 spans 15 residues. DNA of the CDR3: TGCGCCAGCAGCCAAGGCTCTAGCGGGCGCTACGAGCAGTACTTC. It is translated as CASSQGSSGRYEQYF.

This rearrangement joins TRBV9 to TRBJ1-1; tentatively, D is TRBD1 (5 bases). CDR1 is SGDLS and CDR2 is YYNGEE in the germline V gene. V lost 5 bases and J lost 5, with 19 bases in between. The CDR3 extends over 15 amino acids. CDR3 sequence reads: CASSPLPSGGTEAFF. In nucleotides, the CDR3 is TGTGCCAGCAGTCCCCTTCCCTCGGGGGGGACTGAAGCTTTCTTT.

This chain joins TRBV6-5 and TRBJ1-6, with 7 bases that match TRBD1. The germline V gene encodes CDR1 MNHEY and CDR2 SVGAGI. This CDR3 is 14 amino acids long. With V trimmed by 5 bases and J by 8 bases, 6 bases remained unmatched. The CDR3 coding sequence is TGTGCCAGCAGTCCGGAGGGGGCTCATTCACCCCTCCACTTT. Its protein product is CASSPEGAHSPLHF.

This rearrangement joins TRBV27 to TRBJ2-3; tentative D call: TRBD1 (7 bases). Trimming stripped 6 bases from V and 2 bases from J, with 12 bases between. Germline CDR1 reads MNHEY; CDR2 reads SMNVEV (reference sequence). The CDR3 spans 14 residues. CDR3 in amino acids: CASSAGQLTDTQYF. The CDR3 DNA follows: TGTGCCAGCAGCGCGGGACAGCTCACAGATACGCAGTATTTT.

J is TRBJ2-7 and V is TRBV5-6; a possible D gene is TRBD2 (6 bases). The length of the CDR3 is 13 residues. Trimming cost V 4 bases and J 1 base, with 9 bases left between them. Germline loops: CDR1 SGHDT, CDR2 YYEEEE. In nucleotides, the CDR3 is TGTGCCAGCAGCCTGGAGGGGTCCTACGAGCAGTACTTC. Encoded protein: CASSLEGSYEQYF.

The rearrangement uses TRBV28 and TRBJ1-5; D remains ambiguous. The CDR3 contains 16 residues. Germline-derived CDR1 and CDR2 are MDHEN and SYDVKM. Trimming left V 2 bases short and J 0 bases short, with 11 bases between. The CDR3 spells CASSLPTDTSNQPQHF. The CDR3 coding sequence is TGTGCCAGCAGTTTACCCACAGATACTAGCAATCAGCCCCAGCATTTT.

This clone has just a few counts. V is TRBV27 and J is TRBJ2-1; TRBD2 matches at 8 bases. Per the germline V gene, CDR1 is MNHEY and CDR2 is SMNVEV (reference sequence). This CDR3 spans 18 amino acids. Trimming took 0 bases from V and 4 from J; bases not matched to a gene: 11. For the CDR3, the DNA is TGTGCCAGCAGTTTATCCCCTTTGGACGTAGCGGGGTACAATGAGCAGTTCTTC. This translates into CASSLSPLDVAGYNEQFF.

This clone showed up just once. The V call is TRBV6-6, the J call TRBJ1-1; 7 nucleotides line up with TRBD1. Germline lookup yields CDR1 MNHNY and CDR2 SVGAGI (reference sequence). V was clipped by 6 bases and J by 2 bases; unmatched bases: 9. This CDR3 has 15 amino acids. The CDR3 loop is CASSAGQTFNTEAFF. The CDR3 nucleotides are TGTGCCAGCAGCGCGGGACAGACCTTTAACACTGAAGCTTTCTTT.

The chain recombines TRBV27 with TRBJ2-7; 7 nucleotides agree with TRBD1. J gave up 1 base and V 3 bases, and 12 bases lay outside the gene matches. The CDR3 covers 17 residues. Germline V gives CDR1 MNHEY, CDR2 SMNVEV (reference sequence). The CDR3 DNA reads TGTGCCAGCAGTTTTCTCGATCCGACAGGGAGATCCTACGAGCAGTACTTC. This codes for CASSFLDPTGRSYEQYF.